This TCR beta chain emerged from a study of blood T cell repertoires in COVID-19. For the study at large: The United States, Italy and Spain were the sources of the acute and convalescent COVID-19 samples. PBMCs, B-cell-depleted T cells, or T cells were the source of the cDNA or gDNA that made up the material.

Sequenced by immunoSEQ multiplex PCR; TCRdb stores in-frame clones only, minus some. Of under 300,000 clones listed, 82% are singletons. Germline CDR1 MNHEY, CDR2 SMNVEV (reference sequence). V lost 5 bases and J 5 bases, leaving 21 bases between the germline ends. This CDR3 has 16 amino acids. The chain combines TRBV27 with TRBJ1-1; perhaps TRBD1 as D (6 bases). This clonotype was sampled from a woman aged 55-70 years with active or convalescent COVID-19. Specimen: peripheral blood. Here the CDR3 DNA reads TGTGCCAGCAGTGCTATGAGTATGGGTAGGGGGACTGAAGCTTTCTTT. As protein: CASSAMSMGRGTEAFF.